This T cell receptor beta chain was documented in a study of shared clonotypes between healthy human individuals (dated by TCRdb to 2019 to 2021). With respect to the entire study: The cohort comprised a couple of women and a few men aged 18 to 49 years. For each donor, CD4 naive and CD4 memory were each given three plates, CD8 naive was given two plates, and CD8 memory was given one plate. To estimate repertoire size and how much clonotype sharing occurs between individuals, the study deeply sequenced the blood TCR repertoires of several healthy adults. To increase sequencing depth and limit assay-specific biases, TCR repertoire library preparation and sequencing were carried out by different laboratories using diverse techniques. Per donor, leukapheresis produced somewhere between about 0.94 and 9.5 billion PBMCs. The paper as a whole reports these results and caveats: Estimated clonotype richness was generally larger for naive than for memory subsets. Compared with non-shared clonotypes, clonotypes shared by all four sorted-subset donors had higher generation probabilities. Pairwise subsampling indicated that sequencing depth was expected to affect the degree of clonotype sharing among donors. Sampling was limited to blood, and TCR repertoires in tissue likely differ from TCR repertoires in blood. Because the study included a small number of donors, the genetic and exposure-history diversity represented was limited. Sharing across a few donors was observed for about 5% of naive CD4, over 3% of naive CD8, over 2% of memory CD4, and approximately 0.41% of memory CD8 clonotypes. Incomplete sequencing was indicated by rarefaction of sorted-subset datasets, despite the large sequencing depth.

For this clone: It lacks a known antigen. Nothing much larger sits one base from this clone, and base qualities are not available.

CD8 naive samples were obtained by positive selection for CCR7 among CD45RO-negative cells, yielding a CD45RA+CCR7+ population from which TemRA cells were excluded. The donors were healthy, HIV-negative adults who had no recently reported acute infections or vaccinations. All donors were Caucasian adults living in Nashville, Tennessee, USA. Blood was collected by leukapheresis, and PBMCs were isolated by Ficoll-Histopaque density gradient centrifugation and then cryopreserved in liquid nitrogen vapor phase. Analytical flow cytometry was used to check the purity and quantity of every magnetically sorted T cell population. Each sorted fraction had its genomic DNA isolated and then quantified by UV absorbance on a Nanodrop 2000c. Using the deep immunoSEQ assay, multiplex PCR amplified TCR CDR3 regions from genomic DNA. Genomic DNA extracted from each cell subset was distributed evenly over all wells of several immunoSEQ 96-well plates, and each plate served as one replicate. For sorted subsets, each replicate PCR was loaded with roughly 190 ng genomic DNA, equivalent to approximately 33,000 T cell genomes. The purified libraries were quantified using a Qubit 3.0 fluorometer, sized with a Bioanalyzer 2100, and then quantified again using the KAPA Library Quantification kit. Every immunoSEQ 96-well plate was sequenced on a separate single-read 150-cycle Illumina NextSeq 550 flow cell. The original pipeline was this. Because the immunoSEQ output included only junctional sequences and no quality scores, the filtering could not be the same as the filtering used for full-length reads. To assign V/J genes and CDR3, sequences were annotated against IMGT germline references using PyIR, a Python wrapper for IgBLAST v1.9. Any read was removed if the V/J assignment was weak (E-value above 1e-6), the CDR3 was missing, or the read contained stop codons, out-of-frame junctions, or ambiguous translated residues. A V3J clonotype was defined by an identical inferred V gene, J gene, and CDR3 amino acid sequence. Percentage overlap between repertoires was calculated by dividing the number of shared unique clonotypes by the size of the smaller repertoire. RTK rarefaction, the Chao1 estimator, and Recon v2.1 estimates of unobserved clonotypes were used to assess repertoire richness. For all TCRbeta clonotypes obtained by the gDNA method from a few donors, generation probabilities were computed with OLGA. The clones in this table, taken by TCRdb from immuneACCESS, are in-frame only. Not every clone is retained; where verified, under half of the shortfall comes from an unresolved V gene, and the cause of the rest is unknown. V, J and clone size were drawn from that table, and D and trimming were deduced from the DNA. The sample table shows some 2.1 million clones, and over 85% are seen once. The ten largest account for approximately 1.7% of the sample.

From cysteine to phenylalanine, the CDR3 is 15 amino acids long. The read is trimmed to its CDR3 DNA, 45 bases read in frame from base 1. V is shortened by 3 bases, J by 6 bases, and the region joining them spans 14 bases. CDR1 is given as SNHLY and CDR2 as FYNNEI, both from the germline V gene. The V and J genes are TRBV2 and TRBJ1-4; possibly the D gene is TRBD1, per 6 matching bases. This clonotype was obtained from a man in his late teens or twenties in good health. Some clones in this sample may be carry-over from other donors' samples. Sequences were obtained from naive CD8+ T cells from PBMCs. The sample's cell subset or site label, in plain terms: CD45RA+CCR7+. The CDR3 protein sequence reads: CASSDRGAGDEKLFF. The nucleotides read TGTGCCAGCAGTGACCGGGGGGCAGGAGATGAAAAACTGTTTTTT.